The entry that follows covers one T cell receptor beta chain sequence. The time point: new active TB diagnosis, blood taken before or within 7 days of starting treatment. Measured with immunoSEQ multiplex PCR; TCRdb has only the in-frame clones, and not every one. The profile shows approximately 46,000 clones, about 95% of them singletons. The V and J ends lost 7 bases and 7 bases respectively, with 8 bases between them. The CDR3 loop spans 11 amino acids. Germline CDR1 reads MNHEY; CDR2 reads SVGAGI. These data belong to a study of T cells in tuberculosis. The chain couples TRBV6-5 to TRBJ2-1; no clear D. This TCR was sampled from an adult with tuberculosis. The specimen comprised PBMCs, sampled at tuberculosis diagnosis. In nucleotides, the CDR3 is TGTGCCAGCACGTCCCTAAATGAGCAGTTCTTC. This sequence encodes CASTSLNEQFF.